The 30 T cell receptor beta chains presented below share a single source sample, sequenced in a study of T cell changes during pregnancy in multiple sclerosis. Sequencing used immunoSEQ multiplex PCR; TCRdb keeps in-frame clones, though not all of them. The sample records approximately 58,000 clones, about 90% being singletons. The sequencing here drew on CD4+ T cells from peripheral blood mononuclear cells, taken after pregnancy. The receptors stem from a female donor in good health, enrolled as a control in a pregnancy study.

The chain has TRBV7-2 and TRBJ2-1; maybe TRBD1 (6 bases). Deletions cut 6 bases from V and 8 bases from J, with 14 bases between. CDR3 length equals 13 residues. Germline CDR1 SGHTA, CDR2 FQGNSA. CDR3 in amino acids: CASSSGGFYEQFF. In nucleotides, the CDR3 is TGTGCCAGCAGTTCTGGGGGCTTCTATGAGCAGTTCTTC. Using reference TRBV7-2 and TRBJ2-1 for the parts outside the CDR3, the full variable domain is GAGVSQSPSNKVTEKGKDVELRCDPISGHTALYWYRQSLGQGLEFLIYFQGNSAPDKSGLPSDRFSAERTGGSVSTLTIQRTQQEDSAVYLCASSSGGFYEQFFGPGTRLTVL.

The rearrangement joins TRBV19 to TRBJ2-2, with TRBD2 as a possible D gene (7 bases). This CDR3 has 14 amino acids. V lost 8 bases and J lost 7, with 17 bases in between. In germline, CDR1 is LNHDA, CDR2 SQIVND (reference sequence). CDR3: CASHGGGAIGELFF. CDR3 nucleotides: TGTGCCAGTCATGGAGGGGGGGCCATCGGGGAGCTGTTTTTT.

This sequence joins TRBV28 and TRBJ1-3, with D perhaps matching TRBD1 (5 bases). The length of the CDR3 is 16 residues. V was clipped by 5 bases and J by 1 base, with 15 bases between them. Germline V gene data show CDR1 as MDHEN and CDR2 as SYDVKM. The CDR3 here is CASSDFSPGSGNTIYF. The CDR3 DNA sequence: TGTGCCAGCAGTGACTTTAGCCCAGGGTCTGGAAACACCATATATTTT. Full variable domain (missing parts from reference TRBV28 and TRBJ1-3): DVKVTQSSRYLVKRTGEKVFLECVQDMDHENMFWYRQDPGLGLRLIYFSYDVKMKEKGDIPEGYSVSREKKERFSLILESASTNQTSMYLCASSDFSPGSGNTIYFGEGSWLTVV.

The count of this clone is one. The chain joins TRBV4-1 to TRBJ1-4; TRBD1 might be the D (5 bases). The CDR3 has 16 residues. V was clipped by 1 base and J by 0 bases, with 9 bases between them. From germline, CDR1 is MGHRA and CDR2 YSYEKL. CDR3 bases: TGCGCCAGCAGCCAAGGGGGCCAATCAACTAATGAAAAACTGTTTTTT. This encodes CASSQGGQSTNEKLFF.

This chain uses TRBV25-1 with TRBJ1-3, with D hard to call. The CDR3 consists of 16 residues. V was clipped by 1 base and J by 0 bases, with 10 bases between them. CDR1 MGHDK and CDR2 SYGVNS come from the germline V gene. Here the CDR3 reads CASSEWRGLSGNTIYF. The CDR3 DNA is TGTGCCAGCAGTGAATGGCGAGGGCTCTCTGGAAACACCATATATTTT. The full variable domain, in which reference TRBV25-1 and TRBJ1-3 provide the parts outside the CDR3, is EADIYQTPRYLVIGTGKKITLECSQTMGHDKMYWYQQDPGMELHLIHYSYGVNSTEKGDLSSESTVSRIRTEHFPLTLESARPSHTSQYLCASSEWRGLSGNTIYFGEGSWLTVV.

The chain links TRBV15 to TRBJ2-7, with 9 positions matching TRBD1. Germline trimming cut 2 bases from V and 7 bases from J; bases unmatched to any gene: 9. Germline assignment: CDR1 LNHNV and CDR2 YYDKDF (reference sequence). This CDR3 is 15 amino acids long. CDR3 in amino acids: CATSRSRDRVSEQYF. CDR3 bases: TGTGCCACCAGCAGAAGCCGGGACAGGGTGTCGGAGCAGTACTTC. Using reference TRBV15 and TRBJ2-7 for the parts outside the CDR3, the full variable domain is DAMVIQNPRYQVTQFGKPVTLSCSQTLNHNVMYWYQQKSSQAPKLLFHYYDKDFNNEADTPDNFQSRRPNTSFCFLDIRSPGLGDTAMYLCATSRSRDRVSEQYFGPGTRLTVT.

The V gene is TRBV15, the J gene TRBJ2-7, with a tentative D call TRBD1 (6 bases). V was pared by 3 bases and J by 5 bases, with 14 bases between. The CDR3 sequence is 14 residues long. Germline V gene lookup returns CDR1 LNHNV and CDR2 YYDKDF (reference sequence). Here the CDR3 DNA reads TGTGCCACCAGCAGGTCGGGACACCGTAACGAGCAGTACTTC. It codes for CATSRSGHRNEQYF.

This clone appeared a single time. This CDR3 reads CASSRQEPRLYGYTF. The CDR3 DNA is TGTGCCAGCAGTCGACAGGAGCCCAGGCTCTATGGCTACACCTTC. The chain combines TRBV6-5 with TRBJ1-2; tentative D call: TRBD1 (6 bases). Trimming left V 5 bases short and J 4 bases short, with 17 bases between. The germline V gene encodes CDR1 MNHEY and CDR2 SVGAGI. This CDR3 is built from 15 residues.

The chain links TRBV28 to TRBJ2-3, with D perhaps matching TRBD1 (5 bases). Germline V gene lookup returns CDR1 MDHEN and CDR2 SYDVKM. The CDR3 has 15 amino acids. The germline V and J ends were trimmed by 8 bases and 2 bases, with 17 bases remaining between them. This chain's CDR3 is CASSGAGLNTDTQYF. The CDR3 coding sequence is TGTGCCAGCTCCGGTGCAGGGCTCAACACAGATACGCAGTATTTT.

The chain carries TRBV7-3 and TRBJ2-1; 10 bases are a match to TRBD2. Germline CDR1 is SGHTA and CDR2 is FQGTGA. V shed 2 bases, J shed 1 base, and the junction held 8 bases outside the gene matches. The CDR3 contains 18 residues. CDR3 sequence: CASSLSRVAGGSYNEQFF. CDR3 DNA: TGTGCCAGCAGCTTATCCCGGGTAGCGGGGGGATCCTACAATGAGCAGTTCTTC.

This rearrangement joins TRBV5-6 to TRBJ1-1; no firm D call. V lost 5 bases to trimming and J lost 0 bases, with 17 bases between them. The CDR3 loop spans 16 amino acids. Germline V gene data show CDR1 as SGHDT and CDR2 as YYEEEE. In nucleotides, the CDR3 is TGTGCCAGCAGACCAATCGGAGGTGAAATGAACACTGAAGCTTTCTTT. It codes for CASRPIGGEMNTEAFF.

The CDR3 loop is CASSLGRTLSGANVLTF. The CDR3, as DNA: TGTGCCAGCAGCTTGGGCCGGACTTTGTCTGGGGCCAACGTCCTGACTTTC. The V call is TRBV5-8, the J call TRBJ2-6; perhaps TRBD2 as D (5 bases). Between the trimmed V and J ends, which lost 0 bases and 1 base, there was a span of 11 bases. Per germline, CDR1 SGHTS and CDR2 YDEGEE. The CDR3 has 17 amino acids.

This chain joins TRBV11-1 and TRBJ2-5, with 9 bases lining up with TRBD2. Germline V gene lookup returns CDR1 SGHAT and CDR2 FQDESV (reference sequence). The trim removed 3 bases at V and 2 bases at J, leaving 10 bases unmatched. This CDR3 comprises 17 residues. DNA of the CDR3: TGTGCCAGCAGCTTGATCGGCGGGGGGGCCTCGCAAGAGACCCAGTACTTC. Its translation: CASSLIGGGASQETQYF.

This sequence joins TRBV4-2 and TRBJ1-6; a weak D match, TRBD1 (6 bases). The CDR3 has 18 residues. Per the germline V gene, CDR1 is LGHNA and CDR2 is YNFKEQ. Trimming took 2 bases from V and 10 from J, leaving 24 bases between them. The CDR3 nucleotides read TGTGCCAGCAGCCAACGTACAGGGATTCAGCGGGGAGAATCACCCCTCCACTTT. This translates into CASSQRTGIQRGESPLHF.

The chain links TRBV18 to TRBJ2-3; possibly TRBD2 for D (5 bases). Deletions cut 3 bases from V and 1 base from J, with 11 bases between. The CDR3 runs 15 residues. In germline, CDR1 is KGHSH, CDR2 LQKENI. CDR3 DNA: TGTGCCAGCTCACCTGGCGGGCCAGGCACAGATACGCAGTATTTT. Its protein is CASSPGGPGTDTQYF.

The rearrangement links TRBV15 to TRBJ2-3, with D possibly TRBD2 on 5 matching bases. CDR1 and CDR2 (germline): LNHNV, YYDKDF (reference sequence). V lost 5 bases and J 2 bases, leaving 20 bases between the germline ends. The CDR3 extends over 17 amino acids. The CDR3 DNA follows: TGTGCCACCAGCCGTGTCCGGATTGCGACTAACACAGATACGCAGTATTTT. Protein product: CATSRVRIATNTDTQYF.

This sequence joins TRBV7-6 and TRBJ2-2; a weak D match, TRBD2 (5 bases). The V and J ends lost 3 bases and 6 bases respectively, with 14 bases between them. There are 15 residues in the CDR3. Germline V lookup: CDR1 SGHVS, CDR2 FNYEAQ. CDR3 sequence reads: CASSFPGSGAGELFF. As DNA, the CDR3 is TGTGCCAGCAGCTTCCCGGGCTCCGGGGCCGGGGAGCTGTTTTTT.

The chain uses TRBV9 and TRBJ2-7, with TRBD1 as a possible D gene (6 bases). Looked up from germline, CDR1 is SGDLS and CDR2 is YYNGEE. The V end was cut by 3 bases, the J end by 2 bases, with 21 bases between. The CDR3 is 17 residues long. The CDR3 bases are TGTGCCAGCAGCGAGCCCCCTAGTGGGGGCATGGCCTACGAGCAGTACTTC. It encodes CASSEPPSGGMAYEQYF.

CDR3 residues: CASSQEGTANEKLFF. The CDR3 DNA sequence: TGCGCCAGCAGCCAAGAGGGGACAGCTAATGAAAAACTGTTTTTT. The chain employs TRBV4-3 and TRBJ1-4; 7 positions match TRBD1. The CDR3 runs 15 residues. CDR1 and CDR2 (germline): LGHNA, YSLEER. With V trimmed by 0 bases and J by 3 bases, 1 base remained unmatched.

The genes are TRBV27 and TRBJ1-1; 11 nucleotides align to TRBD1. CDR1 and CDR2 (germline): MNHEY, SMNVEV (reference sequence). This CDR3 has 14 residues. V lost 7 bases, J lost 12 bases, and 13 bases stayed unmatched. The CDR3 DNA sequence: TGTGCCAGCACTACCTACGGGGGACAGGGGGTAACTTTCTTT. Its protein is CASTTYGGQGVTFF.

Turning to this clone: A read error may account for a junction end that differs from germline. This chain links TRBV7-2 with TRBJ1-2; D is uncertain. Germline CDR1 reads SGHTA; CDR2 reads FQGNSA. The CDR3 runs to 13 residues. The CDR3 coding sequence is TGTGCCAGCAGCTCAGCTGTTCTGGTGGGAGCCATCTTC. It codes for CASSSAVLVGAIF.

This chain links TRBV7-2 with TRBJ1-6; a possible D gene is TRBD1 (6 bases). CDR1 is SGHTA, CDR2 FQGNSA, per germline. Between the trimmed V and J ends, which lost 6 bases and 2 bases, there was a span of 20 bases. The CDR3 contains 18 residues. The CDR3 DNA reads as TGTGCCAGCAGTTCAATCACAGGGACGGTCGCCTATAATTCACCCCTCCACTTT. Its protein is CASSSITGTVAYNSPLHF.

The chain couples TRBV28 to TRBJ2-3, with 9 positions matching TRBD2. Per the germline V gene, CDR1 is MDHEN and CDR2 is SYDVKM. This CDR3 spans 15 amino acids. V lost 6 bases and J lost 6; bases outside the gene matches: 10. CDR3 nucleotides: TGTGCCAGCAGCTTTATGGGTAGCGGGGGCGATACGCAGTATTTT. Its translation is CASSFMGSGGDTQYF.

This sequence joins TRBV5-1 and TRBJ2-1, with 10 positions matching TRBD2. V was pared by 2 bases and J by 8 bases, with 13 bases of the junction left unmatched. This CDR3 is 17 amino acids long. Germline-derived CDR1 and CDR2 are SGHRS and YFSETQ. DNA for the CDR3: TGCGCCAGCAGCTTTTTTCTAGCGGGGGCTTTGAGGGATGAGCAGTTCTTC. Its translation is CASSFFLAGALRDEQFF.

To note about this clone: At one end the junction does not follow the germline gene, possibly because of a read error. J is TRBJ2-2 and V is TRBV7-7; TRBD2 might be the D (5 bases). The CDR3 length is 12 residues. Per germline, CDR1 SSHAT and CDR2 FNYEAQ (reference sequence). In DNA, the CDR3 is TGCGCCGCCGGGGTGAACACCGGGGAGCTGTTTTTT. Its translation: CAAGVNTGELFF.

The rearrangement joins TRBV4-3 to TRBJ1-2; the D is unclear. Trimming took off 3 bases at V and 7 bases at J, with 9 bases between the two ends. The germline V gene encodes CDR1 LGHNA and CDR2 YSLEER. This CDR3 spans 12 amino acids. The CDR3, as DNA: TGCGCCAGCAGCCAGCCCCCGGGTGGCTACACCTTC. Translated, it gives CASSQPPGGYTF.

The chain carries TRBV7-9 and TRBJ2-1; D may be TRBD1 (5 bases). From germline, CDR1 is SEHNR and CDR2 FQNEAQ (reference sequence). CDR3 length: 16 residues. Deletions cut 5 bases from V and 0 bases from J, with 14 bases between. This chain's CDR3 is CASSPRGPGSYNEQFF. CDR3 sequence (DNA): TGTGCCAGCAGCCCTAGGGGTCCCGGCTCCTACAATGAGCAGTTCTTC.

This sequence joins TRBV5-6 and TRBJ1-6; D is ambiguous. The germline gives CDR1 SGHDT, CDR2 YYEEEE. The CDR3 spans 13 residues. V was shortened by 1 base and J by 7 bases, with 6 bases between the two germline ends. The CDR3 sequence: CASSLTANSPLHF. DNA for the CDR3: TGTGCCAGCAGCTTGACCGCGAATTCACCCCTCCACTTT.

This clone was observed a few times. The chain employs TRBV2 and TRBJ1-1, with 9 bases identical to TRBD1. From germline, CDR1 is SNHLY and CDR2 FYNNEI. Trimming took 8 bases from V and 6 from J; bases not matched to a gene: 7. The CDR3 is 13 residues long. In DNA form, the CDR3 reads TGTGCCAGCGTCAGGGACAGGGCGGCTGAAGCTTTCTTT. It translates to CASVRDRAAEAFF. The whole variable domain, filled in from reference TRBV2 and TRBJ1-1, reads EPEVTQTPSHQVTQMGQEVILRCVPISNHLYFYWYRQILGQKVEFLVSFYNNEISEKSEIFDDQFSVERPDGSNFTLKIRSTKLEDSAMYFCASVRDRAAEAFFGQGTRLTVV.

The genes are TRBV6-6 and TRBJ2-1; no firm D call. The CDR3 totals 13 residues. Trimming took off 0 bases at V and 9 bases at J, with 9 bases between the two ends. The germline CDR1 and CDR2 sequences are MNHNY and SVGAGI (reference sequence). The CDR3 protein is CASSYSGRGEQFF. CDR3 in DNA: TGTGCCAGCAGTTACTCGGGTAGAGGTGAGCAGTTCTTC.